The 22 T cell receptor beta chains below were found in one sample sequenced in a study of T-cell reconstitution after alpha-beta-depleted transplantation in children (dated by TCRdb to 2016 to 2017). The treatment or condition label corresponds to: allogeneic hematopoietic cell transplantation with graft depleted of TCRalphabeta T cells and CD19 B cells. Library method: PCR. Sequencing used an Illumina HiSeq 2500. Molecular barcoding was employed in the preparation of TCR libraries, with unique molecular identifiers being used to normalize TCRbeta repertoire quantification. In TCRdb, the public reads were trimmed at Q25 with fastp and aligned with MiXCR, with productive beta chains retained. Every CDR3 protein is listed once, alongside the most common genes and DNA of its rows. Here the sample has about 900,000 distinct CDR3 sequences; about 29% occur a single time. Of the sample, 28% is held by the ten largest clones.

The sequencing used PBMCs, mostly from graft donor cells, collected 360 days after TCRalphabeta/CD19-depleted stem cell transplant. The receptors shown here come from a boy under two years old who had a stem cell transplant for SCID, so the T cells may come from the graft donor.

This clonotype was counted only a few times. The rearrangement uses TRBV9 and TRBJ2-1, with 10 bases aligning to TRBD2. The CDR3 length is 17 residues. V lost 1 base to trimming and J lost 2 bases; unmatched junction nucleotides: 6. Germline V gene lookup returns CDR1 SGDLS and CDR2 YYNGEE. CDR3 amino acids: CASSVWASGGTYNEQFF. The CDR3 bases are TGTGCCAGCAGCGTATGGGCTAGCGGGGGTACCTACAATGAGCAGTTCTTC.

This clonotype was observed a handful of times. The chain combines TRBV9 with TRBJ2-5; TRBD2 is a possible D gene (6 bases). Germline assignment: CDR1 SGDLS and CDR2 YYNGEE. V was clipped by 4 bases and J by 5 bases, with 18 bases between them. The CDR3 loop spans 15 amino acids. The CDR3 bases are TGTGCCAGCAGCCCTTCGGGAGCCCTCGGGGAGACCCAGTACTTC. Translation: CASSPSGALGETQYF.

The chain couples TRBV4-1 to TRBJ2-7, with 10 positions matching TRBD2. J was trimmed by 2 bases and V by 0 bases; bases with no gene match: 4. This CDR3 has 16 residues. The germline gives CDR1 MGHRA, CDR2 YSYEKL. CDR3 amino acids: CASSQDPLAGTYEQYF. The CDR3 nucleotides read TGCGCCAGCAGCCAAGATCCACTAGCGGGGACCTACGAGCAGTACTTC.

Only a few counts were recorded for this clonotype. This chain joins TRBV10-3 and TRBJ1-1; possibly TRBD1 for D (5 bases). Per germline, CDR1 ENHRY and CDR2 SYGVKD. This CDR3 has 17 residues. The V and J ends lost 10 bases and 1 base respectively, with 25 bases between them. The CDR3 region has the DNA TGTGCCACCGAGCCCTGGGGGGACGCCACCCCGAACACTGAAGCTTTCTTT. It codes for CATEPWGDATPNTEAFF.

This clonotype occurred a few times. J is TRBJ1-5 and V is TRBV12-3 or TRBV12-4; unclear D gene. The CDR3 extends over 15 amino acids. V lost 7 bases and J lost 3, with 16 bases in between. CDR3 DNA sequence: TGTGCCAGCACCATAAACGGCCTCCCCAATCAGCCCCAGCATTTT. Protein sequence: CASTINGLPNQPQHF.

The J gene is TRBJ2-3, the V gene TRBV6-6; D tentatively fits TRBD1 or TRBD2 (7 bases each). Germline V gene data show CDR1 as MNHNY and CDR2 as SVGAGI (reference sequence). CDR3 size: 13 residues. Trimming removed 10 bases from V and 8 bases from J, with 19 bases in between. The CDR3 spells CAIRGEGFGTQYF. CDR3 nucleotides: TGTGCCATCAGGGGGGAGGGGTTCGGTACGCAGTATTTT.

This clonotype was picked up a small number of times. The rearrangement uses TRBV4-1 and TRBJ2-7, with D tentatively TRBD2 (6 bases). Germline assignment: CDR1 MGHRA and CDR2 YSYEKL. The CDR3 has 13 residues. V lost 3 bases and J 7 bases, leaving 13 bases between the germline ends. In nucleotides, the CDR3 is TGCGCCAGCAGCCAGACGGGGGAAGGGGAGCAGTACTTC. Protein sequence: CASSQTGEGEQYF.

The chain links TRBV6-5 to TRBJ2-1; D unclear. The germline V gene has CDR1 MNHEY and CDR2 SVGAGI. The V gene lost 0 bases and the J gene lost 2 bases, with 5 bases spanning the gap. The CDR3 runs to 14 residues. In DNA form, the CDR3 reads TGTGCCAGCAGTTACTCGAGACCCTACAATGAGCAGTTCTTC. As protein: CASSYSRPYNEQFF.

This clonotype has just a few counts. The chain uses TRBV20-1 and TRBJ2-1; a possible D gene is TRBD1 (5 bases). Trimming removed 1 base at V and 10 bases at J, with 11 bases between. This CDR3 is built from 12 residues. Germline V gene lookup returns CDR1 DFQATT and CDR2 SNEGSKA (reference sequence). The CDR3 is CSARGLGPEQFF. The CDR3, as DNA: TGCAGTGCTAGAGGATTGGGGCCCGAGCAGTTCTTC.

This clonotype turned up a few times. The chain joins TRBV6-5 to TRBJ2-1, with no clear D. The CDR3 has 12 amino acids. Trimming pared 2 bases from V and 8 bases from J, leaving 7 bases between. In germline, CDR1 is MNHEY, CDR2 SVGAGI. The CDR3 region is CASSYDGDEQFF. The CDR3 nucleotides read TGTGCCAGCAGTTACGATGGCGATGAGCAGTTCTTC.

J is TRBJ2-1 and V is TRBV4-1; D tentatively fits TRBD1 or TRBD2 (5 bases each). Trimming pared 4 bases from V and 2 bases from J, leaving 18 bases between. Germline-derived CDR1 and CDR2 are MGHRA and YSYEKL. This CDR3 is built from 17 residues. The CDR3 nucleotides are TGCGCCAGCAGCCTGCACGGGCCGGGGCAGGCCTACAATGAGCAGTTCTTC. Amino acid sequence: CASSLHGPGQAYNEQFF.

A few counts support this clonotype. The V call is TRBV7-8, the J call TRBJ1-1; no clear D. Trimming took off 2 bases at V and 4 bases at J, with 8 bases between the two ends. CDR3 length equals 13 residues. Germline V gives CDR1 SGHVS, CDR2 FQNEAQ. The chain's CDR3 is CASSLWFLTEAFF. As DNA, the CDR3 is TGTGCCAGCAGCTTATGGTTCCTCACTGAAGCTTTCTTT.

This clonotype has more than one count but fewer than ten. This rearrangement joins TRBV28 to TRBJ2-7; D perhaps matches TRBD2 (6 bases). CDR3 length: 14 residues. The germline CDR1 and CDR2 sequences are MDHEN and SYDVKM. V lost 6 bases, J lost 4 bases, and 16 bases lay in between. The DNA for the CDR3 is TGTGCCAGCAGGGCCGCGGGGCCCCAATACGAGCAGTACTTC. It specifies CASRAAGPQYEQYF.

This clonotype was recorded at least ten times. This chain uses TRBV5-8 with TRBJ2-3; 8 nucleotides line up with TRBD1. Unmatched junction bases numbered 9, after V lost 2 bases and J lost 1 base. This CDR3 is built from 17 residues. Germline V lookup: CDR1 SGHTS, CDR2 YDEGEE. CDR3 amino acids: CASSFGGTGARTDTQYF. The CDR3 DNA is TGTGCCAGCAGCTTCGGAGGGACAGGAGCCCGCACAGATACGCAGTATTTT.

DNA for the CDR3: TGTGCCAGCAGCCGCGGGAGGGGCCCCTATGGCTACACCTTC. Its protein product is CASSRGRGPYGYTF. V gene TRBV7-2 combines with J gene TRBJ1-2, with D tentatively TRBD1 (5 bases). Germline V gene data show CDR1 as SGHTA and CDR2 as FQGNSA. V was shortened by 5 bases and J by 4 bases, with 14 bases between the two germline ends. This CDR3 is 14 amino acids long.

There are a few counts of this clonotype. The chain has TRBV24-1 and TRBJ2-1; D not certain. The germline gives CDR1 KGHDR, CDR2 SFDVKD. This CDR3 has 13 residues. Trimming cost V 5 bases and J 7 bases, with 11 bases left between them. The CDR3 here is CATSGWGLNEQFF. CDR3 coding DNA: TGTGCCACCAGTGGTTGGGGATTGAATGAGCAGTTCTTC.

This chain joins TRBV5-1 and TRBJ2-5, with D unresolved. The CDR3 runs to 13 residues. Germline V lookup: CDR1 SGHRS, CDR2 YFSETQ. Trimming pared 1 base from V and 5 bases from J, leaving 9 bases between. The CDR3 reads CASSLIRRETQYF. The DNA for the CDR3 is TGCGCCAGCAGCTTGATCCGCCGGGAGACCCAGTACTTC.

The chain employs TRBV12-3 or TRBV12-4 and TRBJ1-3, with a tentative D call TRBD1 (5 bases). The CDR3 consists of 16 residues. Trimming left V 2 bases short and J 0 bases short, with 11 bases between. The CDR3 DNA reads as TGTGCCAGCAGTTTAAGTGGGGCCCACTCTGGAAACACCATATATTTT. Encoded protein: CASSLSGAHSGNTIYF.

A few counts support this clonotype. This sequence joins TRBV5-1 and TRBJ1-5; 7 bases map to TRBD1. The CDR3 covers 13 residues. V lost 3 bases, J lost 8 bases, and 5 bases stayed unmatched. The germline gives CDR1 SGHRS, CDR2 YFSETQ. The chain's CDR3 is CASSSITGEPQHF. The CDR3, as DNA: TGCGCCAGCAGCTCAATTACAGGGGAGCCCCAGCATTTT.

This clonotype was seen only a few times. V is TRBV27 and J is TRBJ1-1; TRBD1 matches 7 bases. Trimming took 6 bases from V and 0 from J; bases not matched to a gene: 7. There are 15 residues in the CDR3. The germline V gene has CDR1 MNHEY and CDR2 SMNVEV (reference sequence). The CDR3 region has the DNA TGTGCCAGCAGATCTGGACAGGTTATGAACACTGAAGCTTTCTTT. It specifies CASRSGQVMNTEAFF.

This chain joins TRBV6-2 or TRBV6-3 and TRBJ1-2; D is unclear. The CDR3 spans 16 residues. V was trimmed by 2 bases and J by 0 bases, leaving 13 bases between them. CDR1 is MNHEY, CDR2 SVGEGT, per germline. The CDR3 loop reads CASSYIRRAPNYGYTF. CDR3 nucleotide sequence: TGTGCCAGCAGTTACATTCGTAGAGCTCCTAACTATGGCTACACCTTC.

The chain has TRBV7-9 and TRBJ1-2; weak D call: TRBD1 (5 bases). CDR1 is SEHNR, CDR2 FQNEAQ, per germline (reference sequence). The CDR3 sequence is 17 residues long. Trimming stripped 4 bases from V and 2 bases from J, with 20 bases between. CDR3 residues: CASSSSGIRVTNYGYTF. The DNA of the CDR3 is TGTGCCAGCAGCTCATCAGGGATACGAGTAACAAACTATGGCTACACCTTC.